This entry features one TCR beta chain sequence. What it recognizes is unknown. Germline and junction disagree at one end, which may indicate a read error. Germline assignment: CDR1 SGHAT and CDR2 FQNNGV. This CDR3 has 12 amino acids. In the original processing: Out-of-frame sequences were removed, leaving roughly 2.1 million distinct TCRbeta sequences. Assay used: immunoSEQ multiplex PCR; TCRdb lists only in-frame clones, some missing. Clone size and V and J calls were adopted from that table, with D and trimming inferred from the DNA. Among about 58,000 clones listed, 82% were seen once. This sample stems from a study of memory CD4+ T cells and cytomegalovirus serostatus. Across the study: This sample comes from healthy Belgian adults, eight or nine CMV seropositive, some 22 seronegative.

Study-level findings and limits: Repertoires predicted CMV serostatus with median bootstrapped AUC of about 0.96. Each of around 69 CMV-associated TCRbeta sequences occurred in one to five individuals.

Single viable CD3+CD4+CD8-CD45RO+ cells were sorted as the memory CD4+ T cells. The sequenced sample was memory CD4+ T cells from blood. The TCR was taken from an adult in good health and CMV-seronegative. Some clones in this sample may be carry-over from other donors' samples. The chain uses TRBV11-2 and TRBJ2-1; D call uncertain. In nucleotides, the CDR3 is TGTGCCAGCAGCTTGAACACAGAGGCAAAGCTCTTC. This encodes CASSLNTEAKLF.